Below, 17 T cell receptor beta chains from the same sample are listed, as sequenced in a study of T cells expressing NK-cell markers. TCRdb reanalyzed the 5' RACE reads and collapses them to one entry per CDR3 protein, without DNA. With 300,000 to 500,000 distinct CDR3 sequences in the sample, the ten largest clones hold about 10%. The specimen sequenced was blood T cells: a sorted CD56 or NKG2C T cell subset, CD4+ or CD8+ T cells, or bulk PBMC T cells (not recorded which). All receptors come from a woman aged 45-59 years in good health.

The CDR3 spells CAISWDSGANVLTF. This rearrangement joins TRBV10-3 to TRBJ2-6. This CDR3 spans 14 amino acids. Germline V lookup: CDR1 ENHRY, CDR2 SYGVKD.

The V and J genes are TRBV5-6 and TRBJ2-2. The CDR3 is 14 amino acids. Germline loops: CDR1 SGHDT, CDR2 YYEEEE. CDR3 in amino acids: CASLYGPYPGELFF.

The rearrangement joins TRBV7-2 to TRBJ2-3. CDR1 SGHTA and CDR2 FQGNSA come from the germline V gene. CDR3 length: 16 amino acids. The CDR3 reads CASSLYAYRSTDTQYF.

The chain joins TRBV12-3 or TRBV12-4 to TRBJ1-1; TCRdb names TRBD1, which stays unverified in the absence of DNA. CDR3 size: 14 residues. CDR3 in amino acids: CASGGRGYETEAFF.

The V gene is TRBV12-3 or TRBV12-4, the J gene TRBJ2-7; TCRdb returns TRBD1, unconfirmable since there is no DNA. CDR3 length: 14 residues. Here the CDR3 reads CASSLRDRGFEQYF.

V usage is TRBV11-3 and J usage is TRBJ2-1. The germline V gene encodes CDR1 SGHNT and CDR2 YENEEA. This CDR3 spans 12 amino acids. The CDR3 sequence: CASSQSSNQQFF.

This sequence joins TRBV4-2 and TRBJ2-3; no DNA is available, so the TRBD2 call from TCRdb remains unchecked. CDR3 length: 18 amino acids. Per germline, CDR1 LGHNA and CDR2 YNFKEQ. CDR3 residues: CASSQDNAASGNTDTQYF.

The chain recombines TRBV20-1 with TRBJ2-5. The germline V gene has CDR1 DFQATT and CDR2 SNEGSKA (reference sequence). This CDR3 region has 13 residues. The CDR3 region is CSARGPNKRTQYF.

The chain employs TRBV29-1 and TRBJ1-5; as DNA is missing, the TRBD1 call by TCRdb cannot be tested. Germline V lookup: CDR1 SQVTM, CDR2 ANQGSEA. The CDR3 is 14 residues long. The CDR3 sequence: CSVSGGGGNQPQHF.

The chain uses TRBV19 and TRBJ1-1; without DNA, the TCRdb call of TRBD1 cannot be checked. CDR1 is LNHDA and CDR2 is SQIVND in the germline V gene (reference sequence). The CDR3 is made up of 14 amino acids. CDR3 protein: CASRRQGGGTEAFF.

The rearrangement joins TRBV11-1 to TRBJ2-1; TCRdb calls TRBD2, which cannot be checked without DNA. Looked up from germline, CDR1 is SGHAT and CDR2 is FQDESV (reference sequence). The CDR3 extends over 15 amino acids. CDR3: CASSLDSGRDNEQFF.

The V and J genes are TRBV20-1 and TRBJ2-1; lacking DNA, the TRBD2 call made by TCRdb goes unchecked. This CDR3 is built from 12 residues. Germline-derived CDR1 and CDR2 are DFQATT and SNEGSKA (reference sequence). CDR3 sequence: CSVVWESDEQFF.

This chain connects TRBV20-1 to TRBJ2-1; without DNA, the TCRdb call of TRBD1 cannot be checked. Germline-derived CDR1 and CDR2 are DFQATT and SNEGSKA (reference sequence). The CDR3 runs to 16 residues. This CDR3 reads CSATPGKGAYPNEQFF.

The V and J genes are TRBV20-1 and TRBJ2-1; TCRdb gives TRBD1 as the D gene, but with no DNA this cannot be confirmed. Germline V CDR1 and CDR2: DFQATT, SNEGSKA (reference sequence). This CDR3 region has 14 residues. CDR3 in amino acids: CSASRGGGYNEQFF.

The chain is built from TRBV10-2 and TRBJ2-7. The CDR3 length is 12 residues. In germline, CDR1 is WSHSY, CDR2 SAAADI. The CDR3 sequence: CASSTDGDEQYF.

The chain employs TRBV2 and TRBJ2-2; TCRdb's D call of TRBD2 is untestable without DNA. This CDR3 region has 15 residues. Per germline, CDR1 SNHLY and CDR2 FYNNEI. CDR3 in amino acids: CASSEQPYNTGELFF.

This chain connects TRBV11-2 to TRBJ2-3. CDR3 size: 16 residues. CDR1 is SGHAT and CDR2 is FQNNGV in the germline V gene. The CDR3 region is CASSLVERASTDTQYF.